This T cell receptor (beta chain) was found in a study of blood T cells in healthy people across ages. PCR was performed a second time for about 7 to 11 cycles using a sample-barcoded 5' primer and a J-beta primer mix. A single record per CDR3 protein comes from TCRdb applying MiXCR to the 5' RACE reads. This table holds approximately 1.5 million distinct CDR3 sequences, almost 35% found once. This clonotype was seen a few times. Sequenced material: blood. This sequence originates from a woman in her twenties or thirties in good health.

DNA for the CDR3: TGCGCCAGCAGCCAAGATCCCGTCCTGAACACTGAAGCTTTCTTT. Translating gives CASSQDPVLNTEAFF. The rearrangement uses TRBV4-1 and TRBJ1-1, with D uncertain. This CDR3 is 15 amino acids long. Germline V gives CDR1 MGHRA, CDR2 YSYEKL. Trimming pared 0 bases from V and 0 bases from J, leaving 8 bases between.